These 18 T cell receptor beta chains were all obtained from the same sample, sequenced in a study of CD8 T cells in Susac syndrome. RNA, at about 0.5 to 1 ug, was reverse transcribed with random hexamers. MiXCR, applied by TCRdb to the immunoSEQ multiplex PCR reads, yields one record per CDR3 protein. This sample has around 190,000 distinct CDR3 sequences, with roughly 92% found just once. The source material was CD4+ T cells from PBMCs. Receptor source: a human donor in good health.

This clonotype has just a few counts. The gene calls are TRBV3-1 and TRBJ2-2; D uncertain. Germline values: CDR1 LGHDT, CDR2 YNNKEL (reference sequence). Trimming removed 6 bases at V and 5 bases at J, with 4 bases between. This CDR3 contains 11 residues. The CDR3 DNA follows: TGTGCCAGCAGTCGAACCGGGGAGCTGTTTTTT. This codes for CASSRTGELFF. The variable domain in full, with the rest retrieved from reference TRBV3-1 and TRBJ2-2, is DTAVSQTPKYLVTQMGNDKSIKCEQNLGHDTMYWYKQDSKKFLKIMFSYNNKELIINETVPNRFSPKSPDKAHLNLHINSLELGDSAVYFCASSRTGELFFGEGSRLTVL.

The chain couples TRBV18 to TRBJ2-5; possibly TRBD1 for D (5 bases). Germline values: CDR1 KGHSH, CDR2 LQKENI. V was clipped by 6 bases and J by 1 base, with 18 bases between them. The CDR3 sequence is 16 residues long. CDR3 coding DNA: TGTGCCAGCTCCCCTTCGACAGTGCTTTTCCAAGAGACCCAGTACTTC. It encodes CASSPSTVLFQETQYF.

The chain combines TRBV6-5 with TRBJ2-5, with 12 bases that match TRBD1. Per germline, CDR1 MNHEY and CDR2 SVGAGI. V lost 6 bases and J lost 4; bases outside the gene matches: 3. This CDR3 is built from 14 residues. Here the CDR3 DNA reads TGTGCCAGCAGACGGGACAGGGGGCGAGAGACCCAGTACTTC. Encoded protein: CASRRDRGRETQYF.

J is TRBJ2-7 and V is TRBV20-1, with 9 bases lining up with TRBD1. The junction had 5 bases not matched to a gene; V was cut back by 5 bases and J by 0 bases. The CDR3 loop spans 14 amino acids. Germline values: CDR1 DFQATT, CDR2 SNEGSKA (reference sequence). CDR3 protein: CSAARDRDSYEQYF. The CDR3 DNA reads TGCAGTGCTGCCCGGGACAGGGACTCCTACGAGCAGTACTTC.

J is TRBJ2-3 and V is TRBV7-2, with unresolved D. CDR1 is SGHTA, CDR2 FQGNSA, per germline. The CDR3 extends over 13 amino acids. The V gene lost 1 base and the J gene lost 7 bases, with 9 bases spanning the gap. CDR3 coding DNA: TGTGCCAGCAGCTTAGATGGCCTGAATACGCAGTATTTT. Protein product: CASSLDGLNTQYF.

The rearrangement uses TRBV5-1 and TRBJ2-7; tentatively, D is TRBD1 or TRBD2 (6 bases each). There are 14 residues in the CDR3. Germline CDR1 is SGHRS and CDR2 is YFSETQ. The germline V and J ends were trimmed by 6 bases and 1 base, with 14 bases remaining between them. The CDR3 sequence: CASTSGGGSYEQYF. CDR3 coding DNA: TGCGCCAGCACCTCCGGAGGGGGATCCTACGAGCAGTACTTC.

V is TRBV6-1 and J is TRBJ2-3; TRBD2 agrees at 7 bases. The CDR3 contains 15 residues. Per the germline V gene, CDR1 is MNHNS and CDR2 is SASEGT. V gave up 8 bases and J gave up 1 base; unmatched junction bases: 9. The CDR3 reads CASAKGLAGTDTQYF. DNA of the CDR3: TGTGCCAGCGCCAAGGGGCTAGCGGGCACAGATACGCAGTATTTT.

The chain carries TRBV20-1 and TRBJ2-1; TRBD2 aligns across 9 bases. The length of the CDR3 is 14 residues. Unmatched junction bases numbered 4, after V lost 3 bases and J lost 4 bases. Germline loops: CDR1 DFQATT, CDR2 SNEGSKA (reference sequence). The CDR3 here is CSASRLAGYNEQFF. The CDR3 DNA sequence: TGCAGTGCTAGTCGGCTAGCGGGGTACAATGAGCAGTTCTTC.

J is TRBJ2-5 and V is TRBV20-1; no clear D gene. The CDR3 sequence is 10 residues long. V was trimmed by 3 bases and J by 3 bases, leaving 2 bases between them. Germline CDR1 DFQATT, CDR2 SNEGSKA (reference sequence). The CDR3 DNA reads TGCAGTGCTAGTGAAGAGACCCAGTACTTC. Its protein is CSASEETQYF.

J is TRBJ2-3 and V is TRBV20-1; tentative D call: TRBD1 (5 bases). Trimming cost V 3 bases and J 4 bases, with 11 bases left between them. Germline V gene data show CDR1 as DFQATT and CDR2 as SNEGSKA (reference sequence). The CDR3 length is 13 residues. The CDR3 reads CSASGQSPDTQYF. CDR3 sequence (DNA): TGCAGTGCTAGCGGACAAAGCCCAGATACGCAGTATTTT.

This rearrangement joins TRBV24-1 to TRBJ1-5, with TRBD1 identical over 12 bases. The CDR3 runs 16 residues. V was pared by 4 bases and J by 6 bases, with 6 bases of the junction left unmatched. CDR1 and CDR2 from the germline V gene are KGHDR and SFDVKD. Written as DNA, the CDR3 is TGTGCCACCAGTGACCCGGGACAGGGGGCGCGTCAGCCCCAGCATTTT. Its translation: CATSDPGQGARQPQHF.

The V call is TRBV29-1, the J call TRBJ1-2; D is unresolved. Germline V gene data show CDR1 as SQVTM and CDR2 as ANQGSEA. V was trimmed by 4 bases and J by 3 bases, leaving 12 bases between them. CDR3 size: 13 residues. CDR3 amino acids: CSVGITRDYGYTF. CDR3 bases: TGCAGCGTTGGAATTACCCGGGACTATGGCTACACCTTC.

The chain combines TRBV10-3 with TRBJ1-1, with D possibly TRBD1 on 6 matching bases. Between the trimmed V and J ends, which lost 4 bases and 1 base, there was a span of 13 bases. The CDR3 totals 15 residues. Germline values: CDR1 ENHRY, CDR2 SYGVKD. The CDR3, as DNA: TGTGCCATCAGTGCCCGGACAGCCAAGAACACTGAAGCTTTCTTT. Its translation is CAISARTAKNTEAFF.

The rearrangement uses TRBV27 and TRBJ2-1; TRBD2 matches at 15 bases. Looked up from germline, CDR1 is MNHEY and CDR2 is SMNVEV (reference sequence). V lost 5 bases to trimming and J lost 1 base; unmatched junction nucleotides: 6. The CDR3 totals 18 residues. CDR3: CASSPGTSGGPSYNEQFF. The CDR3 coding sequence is TGTGCCAGCAGTCCCGGGACTAGCGGGGGGCCTTCCTACAATGAGCAGTTCTTC.

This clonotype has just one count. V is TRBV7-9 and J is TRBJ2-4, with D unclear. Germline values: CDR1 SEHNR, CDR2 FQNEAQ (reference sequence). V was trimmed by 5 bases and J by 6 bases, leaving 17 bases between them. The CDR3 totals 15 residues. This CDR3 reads CASSPLVTLRNIQYF. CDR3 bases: TGTGCCAGCAGCCCCTTAGTTACTTTGAGAAACATTCAGTACTTC.

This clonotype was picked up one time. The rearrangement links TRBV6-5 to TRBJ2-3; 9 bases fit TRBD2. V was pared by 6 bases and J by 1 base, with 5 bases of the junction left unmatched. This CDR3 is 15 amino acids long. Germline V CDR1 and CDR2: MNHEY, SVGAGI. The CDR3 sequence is CASSSPSGGTDTQYF. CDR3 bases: TGTGCCAGCAGCTCTCCTAGCGGGGGCACAGATACGCAGTATTTT.

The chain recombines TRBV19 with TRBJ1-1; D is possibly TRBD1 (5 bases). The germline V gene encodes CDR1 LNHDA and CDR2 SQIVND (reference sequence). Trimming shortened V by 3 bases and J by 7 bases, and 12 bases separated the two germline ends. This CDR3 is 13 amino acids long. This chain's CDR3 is CASSIARASEAFF. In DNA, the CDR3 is TGTGCCAGTAGTATTGCCAGGGCAAGTGAAGCTTTCTTT.

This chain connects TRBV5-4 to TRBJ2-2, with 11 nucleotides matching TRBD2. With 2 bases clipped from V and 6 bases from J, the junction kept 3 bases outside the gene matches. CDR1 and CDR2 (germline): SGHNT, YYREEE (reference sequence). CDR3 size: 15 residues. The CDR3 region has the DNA TGTGCCAGCAGCTTTAGCGGGGGGGCCTCCGGGGAGCTGTTTTTT. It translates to CASSFSGGASGELFF.